These T cell receptor beta chains were read from a single sample in a study of T cell responses to AZD1222 COVID-19 vaccine. Method: immunoSEQ multiplex PCR; TCRdb's copy keeps in-frame clones and lacks some. The table records over 90,000 clones, roughly 88% of them present only once. Sample: peripheral blood, taken on day 0 of AZD1222 vaccination. These receptor sequences come from an adult in good health. CDR3s include the opening cysteine and the closing phenylalanine or tryptophan. A D gene is named only where the DNA matches it firmly. Clone size is stated in some rows and not others, as once, few, many or a class when expanded.

TRBJ1-2	-	TRBV12-3/TRBV12-4	-	TGTGCCAGCAGTTTACAGGGTTATGGCTACACCTTC	CASSLQGYGYTF
TRBJ2-7	-	TRBV28	-	TGTGCCAGCAGTCCGGGACTCACCCCGGCCCACGAGCAGTACTTC	CASSPGLTPAHEQYF
TRBJ1-1	-	TRBV6-5	TRBD1	TGTGCCAGCAGTCCTGGCAGGGGGCACACTGAAGCTTTCTTT	CASSPGRGHTEAFF
TRBJ2-7	-	TRBV18	TRBD1	TGTGCCAGCTCACCACGCTGGGACAGATCCTACGAGCAGTACTTC	CASSPRWDRSYEQYF
TRBJ2-5	-	TRBV19	-	TGTGCCAGTAGTATGTTTCGGGGGGAGACCCAGTACTTC	CASSMFRGETQYF
TRBJ2-7	-	TRBV5-4	-	TGTGCCAGCAGCCCCGAAGCGGGTACCTACGAGCAGTACTTC	CASSPEAGTYEQYF
TRBJ1-1	-	TRBV28	-	TGTGCCAGCAGTTTATGGGCTTTGCCGTCAGCTTTCTTT	CASSLWALPSAFF
TRBJ1-2	-	TRBV28	-	TGTGCCAGCAGCCTATCCCAGAGTTATGGCTACACCTTC	CASSLSQSYGYTF
TRBJ2-3	-	TRBV28	-	TGTGCCAGCAGCCCCCCGGGACGGATCGGGGATACGCAGTATTTT	CASSPPGRIGDTQYF
TRBJ2-7	once	TRBV6-5	-	TGTGCCAGCAGTTACGGAAGCACCACAGGGTACTACGAGCAGTACTTC	CASSYGSTTGYYEQYF
TRBJ1-5	-	TRBV3-1/TRBV3-2	-	TGTGCCAGCAGCCAAATCAGGGGATATCAGCCCCAGCATTTT	CASSQIRGYQPQHF
TRBJ2-7	-	TRBV19	-	TGTGCCAGTAGTATTGGAAGGGGCTACGAGCAGTACTTC	CASSIGRGYEQYF
TRBJ2-2	-	TRBV28	TRBD2	TGTGCCAGCAGCCCGGCGGCTAGCGGGAGGACCGGGGAGCTGTTTTTT	CASSPAASGRTGELFF
TRBJ2-3	-	TRBV28	-	TGTGCCAGCAGTTTACTGTCAACAGATACGCAGTATTTT	CASSLLSTDTQYF
TRBJ2-3	-	TRBV2	-	TGTGCCAGCAGTATTACTAGAGATACGCAGTATTTT	CASSITRDTQYF
TRBJ2-3	-	TRBV4-3	-	TGCGCCAGCAGCCAAGTAAGAGGGATAAGCACAGATACGCAGTATTTT	CASSQVRGISTDTQYF
TRBJ2-7	-	TRBV6-5	TRBD1	TGTGCCAGCAGTTCCCCCGGACAGGGGGCTTACGAGCAGTACTTC	CASSSPGQGAYEQYF
TRBJ1-2	once	TRBV15	-	TGTGCCACCAGCAGCAAGACAGTCCCGACGAGCTACACCTTC	CATSSKTVPTSYTF
TRBJ2-1	-	TRBV9	TRBD2	TGTGCCAGCAGCGTTGGAAGCGGGGGGTACAATGAGCAGTTCTTC	CASSVGSGGYNEQFF
TRBJ1-3	-	TRBV11-2	-	TGTGCCAGCAGCTTAGGGATGGGCTCTGGAAACACCATATATTTT	CASSLGMGSGNTIYF
TRBJ1-5	few	TRBV5-4	-	TGTGCCAGCAGCTCGGTGGGAGGGCCCCAGCATTTT	CASSSVGGPQHF
TRBJ2-7	-	TRBV7-2	TRBD1	TGTGCCAGCAGCCCCCTCGGGACAGGGGGCCGATTGACCTCCTACGAGCAGTACTTC	CASSPLGTGGRLTSYEQYF
TRBJ2-5	-	TRBV12-3/TRBV12-4	-	TGTGCCAGCAGTTTTAGGGAGACCCAGTACTTC	CASSFRETQYF
TRBJ2-5	-	TRBV30	TRBD1	TGTGCCTGGAGTGAGGGACAGGGCCAAGAGACCCAGTACTTC	CAWSEGQGQETQYF
TRBJ2-3	many	TRBV5-1	TRBD2	TGCGCCAGCAGCTTAATGGGGGGGATGGACACAGATACGCAGTATTTT	CASSLMGGMDTDTQYF